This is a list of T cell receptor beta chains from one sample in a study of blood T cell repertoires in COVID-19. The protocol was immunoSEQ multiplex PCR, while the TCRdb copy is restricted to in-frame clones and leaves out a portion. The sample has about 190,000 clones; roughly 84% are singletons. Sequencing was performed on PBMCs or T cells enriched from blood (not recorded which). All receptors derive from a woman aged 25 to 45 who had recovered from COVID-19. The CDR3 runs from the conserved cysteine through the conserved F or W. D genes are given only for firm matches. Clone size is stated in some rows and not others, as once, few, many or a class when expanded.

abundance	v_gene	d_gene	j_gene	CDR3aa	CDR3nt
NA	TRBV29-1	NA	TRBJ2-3	CSVEEGSTDTQYF	TGCAGCGTTGAAGAGGGCTCCACAGATACGCAGTATTTT
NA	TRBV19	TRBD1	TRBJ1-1	CATKDRGLTFF	TGTGCCACCAAGGACAGGGGACTAACTTTCTTT
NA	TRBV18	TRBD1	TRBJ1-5	CASSRQNPTGGSNQPQHF	TGTGCCAGCTCACGCCAGAACCCCACAGGGGGGAGCAATCAGCCCCAGCATTTT
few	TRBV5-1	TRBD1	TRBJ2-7	CASSSIGPGQVGTYEQYF	TGCGCCAGCAGCTCAATAGGGCCGGGACAGGTAGGCACCTACGAGCAGTACTTC
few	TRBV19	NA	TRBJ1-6	CASNPSGVRGSPLHF	TGTGCCAGTAACCCATCCGGGGTGAGAGGTTCACCCCTCCACTTT
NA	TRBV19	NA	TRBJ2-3	CASSPKSADTQYF	TGTGCCAGTAGTCCAAAATCAGCAGATACGCAGTATTTT
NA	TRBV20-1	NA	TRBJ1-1	CSALHTEAFF	TGCAGTGCTCTTCACACTGAAGCTTTCTTT
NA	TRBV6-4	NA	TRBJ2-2	CASRPGYRVPGELFF	TGTGCCAGCAGACCGGGCTACAGGGTCCCCGGGGAGCTGTTTTTT
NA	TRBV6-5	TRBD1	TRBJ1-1	CASSIQGAPTEAFF	TGTGCCAGCAGTATACAGGGGGCGCCCACTGAAGCTTTCTTT
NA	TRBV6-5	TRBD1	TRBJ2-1	CASSYTHHRGRNEQFF	TGTGCCAGCAGTTACACACATCACAGGGGGCGGAATGAGCAGTTCTTC
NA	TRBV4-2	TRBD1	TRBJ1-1	CASSLRTGGSNTEAFF	TGTGCCAGCAGCCTCAGGACAGGGGGATCGAACACTGAAGCTTTCTTT
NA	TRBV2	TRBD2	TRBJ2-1	CASSEALAGGDNEQFF	TGTGCCAGCAGTGAAGCCCTAGCGGGAGGGGATAATGAGCAGTTCTTC
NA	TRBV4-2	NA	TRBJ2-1	CASSQESGSSYNEQFF	TGTGCCAGCAGCCAAGAATCCGGGAGCTCCTACAATGAGCAGTTCTTC
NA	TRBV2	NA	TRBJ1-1	CASRRRQQNTEAFF	TGTGCCAGCAGACGAAGACAGCAGAACACTGAAGCTTTCTTT
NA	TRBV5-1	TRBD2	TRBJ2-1	CASSGSGSAYNEQFF	TGCGCCAGCAGCGGTAGCGGGAGTGCCTACAATGAGCAGTTCTTC
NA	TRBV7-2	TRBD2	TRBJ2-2	CASSGGVNTGELFF	TGTGCCAGCAGCGGGGGGGTGAACACCGGGGAGCTGTTTTTT
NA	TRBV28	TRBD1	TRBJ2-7	CASDDRETYEQYF	TGTGCCAGCGATGACAGGGAAACCTACGAGCAGTACTTC
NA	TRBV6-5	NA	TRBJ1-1	CASSYSGVQITEAFF	TGTGCCAGCAGTTACTCCGGGGTACAAATCACTGAAGCTTTCTTT
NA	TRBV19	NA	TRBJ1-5	CASVKISGQPQHF	TGTGCCAGCGTAAAGATATCCGGTCAGCCCCAGCATTTT
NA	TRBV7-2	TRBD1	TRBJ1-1	CASTEDRGDEAFF	TGTGCCAGCACCGAAGACAGGGGAGATGAAGCTTTCTTT
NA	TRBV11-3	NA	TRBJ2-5	CASSRSTKETQYF	TGTGCCAGCAGCCGGAGTACTAAAGAGACCCAGTACTTC
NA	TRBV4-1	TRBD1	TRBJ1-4	CASSQVNMGTATNEKLFF	TGCGCCAGCAGCCAAGTCAATATGGGGACAGCAACTAATGAAAAACTGTTTTTT
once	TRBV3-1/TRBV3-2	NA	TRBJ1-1	CASSQVPGGVDTEAFF	TGTGCCAGCAGCCAAGTTCCTGGGGGGGTTGACACTGAAGCTTTCTTT
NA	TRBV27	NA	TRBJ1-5	CASSPFFFGTSNQPQHF	TGTGCCAGCAGTCCTTTCTTTTTCGGGACAAGCAATCAGCCCCAGCATTTT
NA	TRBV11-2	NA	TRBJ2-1	CASSLFGYYNEQFF	TGTGCCAGCAGCTTATTCGGGTACTACAATGAGCAGTTCTTC
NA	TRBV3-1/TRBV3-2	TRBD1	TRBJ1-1	CASSQGDRGGLGKAFF	TGTGCCAGCAGCCAAGGGGACAGGGGCGGATTGGGTAAAGCTTTCTTT
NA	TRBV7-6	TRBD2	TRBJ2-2	CASSLAAGGSNTGELFF	TGTGCCAGCAGCTTAGCCGCGGGAGGGTCGAACACCGGGGAGCTGTTTTTT
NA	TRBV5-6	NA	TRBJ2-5	CASSFQEQETQYF	TGTGCCAGCAGCTTCCAGGAACAAGAGACCCAGTACTTC
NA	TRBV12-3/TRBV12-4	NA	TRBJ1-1	CASSRGQNTEAFF	TGTGCCAGCAGTAGGGGACAGAACACTGAAGCTTTCTTT
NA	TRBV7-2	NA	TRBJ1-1	CASSLTRNTEAFF	TGTGCCAGCAGCTTAACCAGGAACACTGAAGCTTTCTTT
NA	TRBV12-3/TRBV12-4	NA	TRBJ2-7	CASSRQVTYEQYF	TGTGCCAGCAGTCGACAGGTAACCTACGAGCAGTACTTC
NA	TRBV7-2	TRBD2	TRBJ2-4	CASSLPSGGNIQYF	TGTGCCAGCAGCTTACCTAGCGGGGGGAACATTCAGTACTTC
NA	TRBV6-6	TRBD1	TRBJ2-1	CASGRDRVVNEQFF	TGTGCCAGTGGTCGGGACAGGGTCGTCAATGAGCAGTTCTTC
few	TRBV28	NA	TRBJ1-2	CASSTGGESNYGYTF	TGTGCCAGCAGTACCGGGGGAGAGAGTAACTATGGCTACACCTTC
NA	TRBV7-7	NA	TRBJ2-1	CASSLVRGDEQFF	TGTGCTAGCAGCTTAGTCAGGGGGGATGAGCAGTTCTTC
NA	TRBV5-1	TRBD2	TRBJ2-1	CASSLQLAAPYNEQFF	TGCGCCAGCAGCTTACAACTAGCGGCCCCCTACAATGAGCAGTTCTTC
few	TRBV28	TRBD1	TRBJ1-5	CASSLTGGEFNQPQHF	TGTGCCAGCAGTTTGACAGGGGGCGAATTCAATCAGCCCCAGCATTTT
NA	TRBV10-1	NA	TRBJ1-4	CASSEFAATNEKLFF	TGCGCCAGCAGTGAGTTTGCGGCAACTAATGAAAAACTGTTTTTT
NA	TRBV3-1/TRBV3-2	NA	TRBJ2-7	CASSQPGSNYEQYF	TGTGCCAGCAGCCAGCCGGGGAGTAACTACGAGCAGTACTTC
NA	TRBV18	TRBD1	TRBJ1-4	CASTGQKNEKLFF	TGTGCCAGCACGGGACAGAAAAATGAAAAACTGTTTTTT
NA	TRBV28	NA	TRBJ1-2	CASSWGGSLIYGYTF	TGTGCCAGCAGTTGGGGGGGTAGCCTAATCTATGGCTACACCTTC
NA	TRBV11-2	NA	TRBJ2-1	CASSPNPPNTNYNEQFF	TGTGCCAGCAGCCCAAACCCCCCCAACACTAACTACAATGAGCAGTTCTTC
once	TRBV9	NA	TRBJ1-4	CASSVQTGLNEKLFF	TGTGCCAGCAGCGTGCAGACAGGTCTAAATGAAAAACTGTTTTTT
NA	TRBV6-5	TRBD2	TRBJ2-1	CASSSAGVSYNEQFF	TGTGCCAGCAGTTCGGCGGGGGTCTCCTACAATGAGCAGTTCTTC
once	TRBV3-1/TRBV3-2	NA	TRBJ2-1	CASSPFGGAKDNEQFF	TGTGCCAGCAGCCCTTTCGGCGGAGCCAAGGACAATGAGCAGTTCTTC
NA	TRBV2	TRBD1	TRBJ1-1	CASTLRGPGGTEAFF	TGTGCCAGCACCCTAAGGGGGCCCGGTGGGACTGAAGCTTTCTTT
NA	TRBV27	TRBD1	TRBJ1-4	CASSLQPGTGEKLFF	TGTGCCAGCAGTTTGCAGCCGGGGACAGGTGAAAAACTGTTTTTT
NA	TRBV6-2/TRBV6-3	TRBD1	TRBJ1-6	CASSYTDRGRVPLHF	TGTGCCAGCAGTTACACGGACAGGGGGCGCGTTCCCCTCCACTTT
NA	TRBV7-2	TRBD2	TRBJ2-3	CASTPGGLAGRDTQYF	TGTGCCAGCACCCCGGGCGGACTAGCGGGGCGAGATACGCAGTATTTT
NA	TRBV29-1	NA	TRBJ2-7	CSVEDWGPGNYEQYF	TGCAGCGTTGAAGATTGGGGCCCCGGCAACTACGAGCAGTACTTC
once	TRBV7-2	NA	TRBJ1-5	CASSSMGQNNQPQHF	TGTGCCAGCAGCTCAATGGGGCAAAACAATCAGCCCCAGCATTTT
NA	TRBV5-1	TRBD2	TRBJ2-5	CASSRGDDPRETQYF	TGCGCCAGCTCGCGGGGGGACGATCCGAGGGAGACCCAGTACTTC
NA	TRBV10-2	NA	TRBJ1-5	CASSESPYRQPRQPQHF	TGCGCCAGCAGTGAGTCGCCCTATAGACAGCCCCGTCAGCCCCAGCATTTT
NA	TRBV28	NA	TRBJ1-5	CASTGGAGQPQHF	TGTGCCAGCACGGGTGGGGCTGGGCAGCCCCAGCATTTT